This is a list of T cell receptor beta chains from one sample in a study of identical twins. TCRdb analysed the 5' RACE reads with MiXCR anew, one entry per CDR3 protein. There are 450,000 or so distinct CDR3 sequences in the sample; roughly a quarter occur only once, and about 3% lies in the top ten. The data were also submitted as part of a second study, on T cells expressing NK-cell markers.

The sample consisted of CD4+ T cells sorted from blood. The receptors stem from a woman aged 18-29 years in good health. Each CDR3 is given with its conserved first and last residue. A D gene is named only where the DNA matches it firmly. Size is omitted from some rows. Given values are once, few, many or a class for expanded clones.

j_call: TRBJ2-1; v_call: TRBV24-1; d_call: TRBD1; cdr3_length: 12; clone_size: NA; cdr3_nt: TGTGCCACCGGACAGGGAATAGGGGAGCAGTTCTTC; cdr3_aa: CATGQGIGEQFF
j_call: TRBJ2-3; v_call: TRBV9; d_call: NA; cdr3_length: 18; clone_size: NA; cdr3_nt: TGTGCCAGCAGCGTAGGGGGCCAGGTGACCGCGGGCACAGATACGCAGTATTTT; cdr3_aa: CASSVGGQVTAGTDTQYF
j_call: TRBJ1-2; v_call: TRBV7-9; d_call: NA; cdr3_length: 14; clone_size: NA; cdr3_nt: TGTGCCAGCAGCTTAGCGCGAGGAGTCTATGGCTACACCTTC; cdr3_aa: CASSLARGVYGYTF
j_call: TRBJ2-5; v_call: TRBV12-3/TRBV12-4; d_call: TRBD2; cdr3_length: 14; clone_size: NA; cdr3_nt: TGTGCCAGCAGTGGGTGGCTAGCGGAAGAGACCCAGTACTTC; cdr3_aa: CASSGWLAEETQYF
j_call: TRBJ2-5; v_call: TRBV12-3/TRBV12-4; d_call: NA; cdr3_length: 14; clone_size: NA; cdr3_nt: TGTGCCAGCAGTTTAAAGGCGGTACAAGAGACCCAGTACTTC; cdr3_aa: CASSLKAVQETQYF
j_call: TRBJ2-2; v_call: TRBV3-1; d_call: TRBD1; cdr3_length: 14; clone_size: few; cdr3_nt: TGTGCCAGCAGCAACAGGGGAACCACCGGGGAGCTGTTTTTT; cdr3_aa: CASSNRGTTGELFF
j_call: TRBJ2-7; v_call: TRBV7-9; d_call: NA; cdr3_length: 16; clone_size: NA; cdr3_nt: TGTGCCAGCAGCTTGATCAGGGGGGTTAGCTCCTACGAGCAGTACTTC; cdr3_aa: CASSLIRGVSSYEQYF
j_call: TRBJ2-2; v_call: TRBV7-6; d_call: NA; cdr3_length: 17; clone_size: few; cdr3_nt: TGTGCCAGCAGCTTAGGAGGCTGGGGGCGCCCCAACGGGGAGCTGTTTTTT; cdr3_aa: CASSLGGWGRPNGELFF
j_call: TRBJ1-4; v_call: TRBV5-1; d_call: NA; cdr3_length: 14; clone_size: once; cdr3_nt: TGCGCCAGCAGCTTGGCGGGAGTAGGTGAAAAACTGTTTTTT; cdr3_aa: CASSLAGVGEKLFF
j_call: TRBJ1-6; v_call: TRBV7-2; d_call: NA; cdr3_length: 12; clone_size: few; cdr3_nt: TGTGCCAGCAGCCTAGGGGGTTCACCCCTCCACTTT; cdr3_aa: CASSLGGSPLHF
j_call: TRBJ1-5; v_call: TRBV6-2/TRBV6-3; d_call: NA; cdr3_length: 11; clone_size: NA; cdr3_nt: TGTGCCAGCAGCGACTGGGGGCCCCAGCATTTT; cdr3_aa: CASSDWGPQHF
j_call: TRBJ2-5; v_call: TRBV20-1; d_call: NA; cdr3_length: 11; clone_size: few; cdr3_nt: TGCAGTATAAATAGTAAAGAGACCCAGTACTTC; cdr3_aa: CSINSKETQYF
j_call: TRBJ1-5; v_call: TRBV3-1; d_call: NA; cdr3_length: 14; clone_size: NA; cdr3_nt: TGTGCCAGCAGCCAAGGGCAGGTGGCCCAGCCCCAGCATTTT; cdr3_aa: CASSQGQVAQPQHF
j_call: TRBJ2-2; v_call: TRBV10-2; d_call: TRBD1; cdr3_length: 14; clone_size: NA; cdr3_nt: TGCGCCAGCACTCGGCAGGGGGCGACCGGGGAGCTGTTTTTT; cdr3_aa: CASTRQGATGELFF
j_call: TRBJ2-1; v_call: TRBV20-1; d_call: NA; cdr3_length: 17; clone_size: few; cdr3_nt: TGCAGTGCTGTTTCCGCTAACCGGGCCTTCTACGAAAATGAGCAGTTCTTC; cdr3_aa: CSAVSANRAFYENEQFF
j_call: TRBJ2-3; v_call: TRBV6-2/TRBV6-3; d_call: NA; cdr3_length: 15; clone_size: few; cdr3_nt: TGTGCCAGCAGTTACAAGCGAAAGAACACAGATACGCAGTATTTT; cdr3_aa: CASSYKRKNTDTQYF
j_call: TRBJ2-3; v_call: TRBV20-1; d_call: NA; cdr3_length: 14; clone_size: NA; cdr3_nt: TGCAGTGCCACAGACCCGGGAAGCACAGATACGCAGTATTTT; cdr3_aa: CSATDPGSTDTQYF
j_call: TRBJ1-2; v_call: TRBV10-3; d_call: NA; cdr3_length: 13; clone_size: NA; cdr3_nt: TGTGCCATCAGCCCCGAAAGCCCCTATGGCTACACCTTC; cdr3_aa: CAISPESPYGYTF
j_call: TRBJ2-7; v_call: TRBV6-1; d_call: NA; cdr3_length: 13; clone_size: few; cdr3_nt: TGTGCCAGCAGTGTTGAGGGGAGCTACGAGCAGTACTTC; cdr3_aa: CASSVEGSYEQYF
j_call: TRBJ2-5; v_call: TRBV5-1; d_call: TRBD2; cdr3_length: 14; clone_size: few; cdr3_nt: TGCGCCAGCAGCCGCGGGACTAGCAGAGAGACCCAGTACTTC; cdr3_aa: CASSRGTSRETQYF
j_call: TRBJ2-1; v_call: TRBV5-1; d_call: NA; cdr3_length: 11; clone_size: NA; cdr3_nt: TGCGCCAGCGCGGGGGCCGATGAGCAGTTCTTC; cdr3_aa: CASAGADEQFF
j_call: TRBJ2-3; v_call: TRBV7-2; d_call: TRBD2; cdr3_length: 15; clone_size: few; cdr3_nt: TGTGCCAGCACCCCGGGACTAGCGCTCGCAGATACGCAGTATTTT; cdr3_aa: CASTPGLALADTQYF
j_call: TRBJ2-5; v_call: TRBV5-1; d_call: NA; cdr3_length: 13; clone_size: few; cdr3_nt: TGCGCCAGCAGCTTGGCATGGGGGGAGACCCAGTACTTC; cdr3_aa: CASSLAWGETQYF
j_call: TRBJ1-5; v_call: TRBV12-3/TRBV12-4; d_call: NA; cdr3_length: 14; clone_size: few; cdr3_nt: TGTGCCAGCAGTTTTCTGACAGCGGGTCAGCCCCAGCATTTT; cdr3_aa: CASSFLTAGQPQHF
j_call: TRBJ2-2; v_call: TRBV2; d_call: TRBD1; cdr3_length: 15; clone_size: NA; cdr3_nt: TGTGCCAGCAGCCATTGGACAGGGGATACCGGGGAGCTGTTTTTT; cdr3_aa: CASSHWTGDTGELFF
j_call: TRBJ2-1; v_call: TRBV7-9; d_call: NA; cdr3_length: 11; clone_size: many; cdr3_nt: TGTGCCAGCAGTTTCAACAATGAGCAGTTCTTC; cdr3_aa: CASSFNNEQFF
j_call: TRBJ2-7; v_call: TRBV20-1; d_call: TRBD2; cdr3_length: 19; clone_size: once; cdr3_nt: TGCAGTGCTAGGGACTGGAGGGCTAGCGGGAGGGGCTCAACCTACGAGCAGTACTTC; cdr3_aa: CSARDWRASGRGSTYEQYF
j_call: TRBJ2-5; v_call: TRBV6-6; d_call: NA; cdr3_length: 12; clone_size: few; cdr3_nt: TGTGCCAGCAGTTACCAGCAAGAGACCCAGTACTTC; cdr3_aa: CASSYQQETQYF
j_call: TRBJ2-2; v_call: TRBV20-1; d_call: TRBD1; cdr3_length: 13; clone_size: NA; cdr3_nt: TGCAGTGCTAGGACAGGGAGTACCGGGGAGCTGTTTTTT; cdr3_aa: CSARTGSTGELFF
j_call: TRBJ2-5; v_call: TRBV3-1; d_call: NA; cdr3_length: 11; clone_size: many; cdr3_nt: TGTGCCAGCCGGAGTGGAGAGACCCAGTACTTC; cdr3_aa: CASRSGETQYF
j_call: TRBJ2-6; v_call: TRBV7-9; d_call: NA; cdr3_length: 16; clone_size: NA; cdr3_nt: TGTGCCAGCAGCTTATTTCCCGGCTCTGGGGCCAACGTCCTGACTTTC; cdr3_aa: CASSLFPGSGANVLTF